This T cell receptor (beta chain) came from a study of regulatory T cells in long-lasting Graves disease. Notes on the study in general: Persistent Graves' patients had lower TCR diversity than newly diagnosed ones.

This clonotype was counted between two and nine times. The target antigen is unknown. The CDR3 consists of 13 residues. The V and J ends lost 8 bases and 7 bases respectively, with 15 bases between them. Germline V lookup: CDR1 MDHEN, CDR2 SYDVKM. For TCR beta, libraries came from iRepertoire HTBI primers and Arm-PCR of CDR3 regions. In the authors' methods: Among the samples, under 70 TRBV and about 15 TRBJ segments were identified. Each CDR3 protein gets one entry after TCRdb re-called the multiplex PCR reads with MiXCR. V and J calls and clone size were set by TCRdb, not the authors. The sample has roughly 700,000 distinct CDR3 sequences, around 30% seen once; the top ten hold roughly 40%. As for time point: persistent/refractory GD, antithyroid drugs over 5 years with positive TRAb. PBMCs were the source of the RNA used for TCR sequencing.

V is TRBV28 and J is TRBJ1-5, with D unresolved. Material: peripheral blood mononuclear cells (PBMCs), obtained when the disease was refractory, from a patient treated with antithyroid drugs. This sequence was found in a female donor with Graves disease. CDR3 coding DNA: TGTGCCAGCTCGGAATGGGCGAGCCAGCCCCAGCATTTT. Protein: CASSEWASQPQHF.